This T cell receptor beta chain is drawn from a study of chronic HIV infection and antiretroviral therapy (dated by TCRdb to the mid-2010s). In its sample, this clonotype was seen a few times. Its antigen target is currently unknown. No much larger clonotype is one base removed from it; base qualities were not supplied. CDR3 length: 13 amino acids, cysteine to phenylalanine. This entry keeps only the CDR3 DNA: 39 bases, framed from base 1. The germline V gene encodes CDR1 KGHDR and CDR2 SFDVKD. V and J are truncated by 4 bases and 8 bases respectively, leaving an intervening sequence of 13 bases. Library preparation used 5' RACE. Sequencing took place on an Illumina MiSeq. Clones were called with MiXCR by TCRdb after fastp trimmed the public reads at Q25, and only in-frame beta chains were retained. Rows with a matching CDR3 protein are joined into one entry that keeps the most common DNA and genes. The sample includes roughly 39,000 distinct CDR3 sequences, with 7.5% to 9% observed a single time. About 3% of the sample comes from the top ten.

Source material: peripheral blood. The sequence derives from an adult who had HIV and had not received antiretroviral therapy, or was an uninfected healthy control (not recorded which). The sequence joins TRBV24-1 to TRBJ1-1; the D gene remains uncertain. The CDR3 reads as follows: CATSEAVSGEAFF. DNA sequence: TGTGCCACCAGTGAGGCGGTGAGTGGGGAAGCTTTCTTT.